The 8 T cell receptor beta chains given below trace back to one sample, sequenced in a study of cytomegalovirus exposure and HLA in healthy donors. The PCR used 60 Vbeta and 13 Jbeta primers. Using immunoSEQ multiplex PCR, the repertoire was profiled, and TCRdb retains in-frame clones only, with some absent. The table records roughly 120,000 clones, roughly 71% of them present only once. Sequencing was done on a sample of PBMCs. The receptors derive from a woman aged 40 to 50 in good health and CMV-seropositive.

The gene calls are TRBV7-9 and TRBJ2-1; 7 bases are a match to TRBD2. The CDR3 is 15 residues long. The V segment lost 5 bases and the J segment 7 bases; nucleotides outside the gene matches: 11. Germline V gene lookup returns CDR1 SEHNR and CDR2 FQNEAQ (reference sequence). CDR3 DNA sequence: TGTGCCAGCAGCATCCCGGGGAGGGCCGTTAATGAGCAGTTCTTC. This gives the protein CASSIPGRAVNEQFF.

The J gene is TRBJ1-2, the V gene TRBV6-6; D gene unclear. The CDR3 has 15 amino acids. The V and J ends lost 3 bases and 7 bases respectively, with 18 bases between them. CDR1 and CDR2 from the germline V gene are MNHNY and SVGAGI (reference sequence). CDR3 sequence (DNA): TGTGCCAGCAGTTATGTTATCGGCAGGTCTGCTGGCTACACCTTC. It codes for CASSYVIGRSAGYTF.

J is TRBJ2-5 and V is TRBV11-2; 10 nucleotides align to TRBD1. Germline assignment: CDR1 SGHAT and CDR2 FQNNGV. The V and J ends lost 5 bases and 5 bases, in that order; junction bases with no gene match: 8. CDR3 length: 15 residues. This CDR3 reads CASSIRQGATETQYF. In DNA, the CDR3 is TGTGCCAGCAGCATCAGACAGGGGGCCACGGAGACCCAGTACTTC.

The chain uses TRBV25-1 and TRBJ1-2, with no clear D. V dropped 1 base and J dropped 8 bases, with 14 bases sitting between them. Germline CDR1 MGHDK, CDR2 SYGVNS. The CDR3 totals 14 residues. CDR3 residues: CASSESSGIGGYTF. The CDR3 nucleotides read TGTGCCAGCAGTGAATCATCGGGAATTGGAGGCTACACCTTC.

V is TRBV30 and J is TRBJ1-3, with a tentative D call TRBD1 (5 bases). The V gene's germline CDR1 is GTSNPN and CDR2 SVGIG (reference sequence). CDR3 length: 13 residues. Trimming shortened V by 5 bases and J by 1 base, and 9 bases separated the two germline ends. CDR3 in amino acids: CAWGQGSGNTIYF. CDR3 nucleotides: TGTGCCTGGGGACAAGGGTCTGGAAACACCATATATTTT.

This rearrangement joins TRBV5-6 to TRBJ1-3; D is unresolved. The CDR3 is 16 amino acids. Trimming removed 4 bases at V and 4 bases at J, with 18 bases between. Germline assignment: CDR1 SGHDT and CDR2 YYEEEE. In nucleotides, the CDR3 is TGTGCCAGCAGCCTTACGGGAGGAAACCGCGGAAACACCATATATTTT. This sequence encodes CASSLTGGNRGNTIYF.

J is TRBJ2-7 and V is TRBV6-5, with no clear D. The CDR3 is made up of 15 amino acids. CDR1 is MNHEY, CDR2 SVGAGI, per germline. The V and J ends lost 1 base and 5 bases respectively, with 15 bases between them. The CDR3 is CASSYLGPLMNEQYF. In nucleotides, the CDR3 is TGTGCCAGCAGTTACTTGGGCCCGTTAATGAACGAGCAGTACTTC.

CDR3 nucleotides: TGTGCCAGCAGCTCTCAGGGCCTATCGGAAGCTTTCTTT. Residues: CASSSQGLSEAFF. The chain has TRBV7-3 and TRBJ1-1; a possible D gene is TRBD1 (5 bases). Trimming shortened V by 4 bases and J by 8 bases, and 14 bases separated the two germline ends. This CDR3 has 13 residues. Germline CDR1 is SGHTA and CDR2 is FQGTGA.